The 18 T cell receptor beta chains in this list originate from one sample, sequenced in a study of T cell repertoires in cytomegalovirus infection (dated by TCRdb to the late 2010s). TCRdb shows the sequencer as Illumina HiSeq 1500. The raw public reads went through TCRdb reprocessing: fastp at Q25, MiXCR clone calling, in-frame beta chains kept. Rows matching on CDR3 protein sequence are summarized as one entry with the most common DNA and genes. The sample records under 350,000 distinct CDR3 sequences, around a tenth of which are singletons. 3.5% to 4.5% of the sample lies in the top ten. What was sequenced was PBMCs. These receptors came from a human donor in good health (CMV status not recorded). Some clones in this sample may be carry-over from other donors' samples.

The chain recombines TRBV12-3 or TRBV12-4 with TRBJ1-5; 9 bases map to TRBD1. V shed 7 bases and J 9 bases; nucleotides not matched to a gene: 13. This CDR3 contains 15 residues. CDR3 nucleotide sequence: TGTGCCAGCACCTGGGGGACAGGGTCTTCGATGCCCCAGCATTTT. As protein: CASTWGTGSSMPQHF.

V is TRBV20-1 and J is TRBJ1-1; no reliable D call. The germline V and J ends were trimmed by 6 bases and 5 bases, with 13 bases remaining between them. CDR3 length: 12 residues. Germline loops: CDR1 DFQATT, CDR2 SNEGSKA (reference sequence). CDR3: CSASLSGTEAFF. The CDR3 DNA follows: TGCAGTGCGAGTCTATCGGGGACTGAAGCTTTCTTT.

There are many counts of this clonotype. The chain employs TRBV7-3 and TRBJ1-1; 9 bases agree with TRBD1. The CDR3 has 15 residues. Germline CDR1 SGHTA, CDR2 FQGTGA. Trimming at V came to 5 bases and at J to 4 bases, leaving 8 bases not matched to a gene. The CDR3 bases are TGTGCCAGCAGCCCACAGGGGGCCTTGGGCACTGAAGCTTTCTTT. It is translated as CASSPQGALGTEAFF. Full variable domain (outside the CDR3, taken from reference TRBV7-3 and TRBJ1-1): GAGVSQTPSNKVTEKGKYVELRCDPISGHTALYWYRQSLGQGPEFLIYFQGTGAADDSGLPNDRFFAVRPEGSVSTLKIQRTERGDSAVYLCASSPQGALGTEAFFGQGTRLTVV.

This chain links TRBV20-1 with TRBJ2-5, with a possible D match to TRBD2 (6 bases). Germline V gene sequence: CDR1 DFQATT, CDR2 SNEGSKA (reference sequence). Trimming shortened V by 6 bases and J by 3 bases, and 14 bases separated the two germline ends. The CDR3 is made up of 13 amino acids. CDR3 bases: TGCAGTGCCTTAGGACTAACCAAAGAGACCCAGTACTTC. The encoded protein is CSALGLTKETQYF.

There are many counts of this clonotype. The genes are TRBV10-3 and TRBJ2-1; 7 bases match TRBD1. The CDR3 covers 15 residues. CDR1 and CDR2 from the germline V gene are ENHRY and SYGVKD. V shed 5 bases and J 3 bases; nucleotides not matched to a gene: 7. CDR3 DNA sequence: TGTGCCATCAGTAACCGGGACAGAAACTACAATGAGCAGTTCTTC. Translation: CAISNRDRNYNEQFF.

This clonotype was recorded many times. CDR3 sequence reads: CASSEDRGRTGELFF. CDR3 nucleotide sequence: TGTGCCAGCAGTGAAGACAGGGGAAGGACCGGGGAGCTGTTTTTT. J is TRBJ2-2 and V is TRBV2, with TRBD1 matching over 7 bases. CDR1 is SNHLY, CDR2 FYNNEI, per germline. The CDR3 contains 15 residues. After removal of 1 base from V and 5 bases from J, the junction contained 4 bases not matched to a gene.

The table lists this clonotype with many counts. The J gene is TRBJ2-5, the V gene TRBV20-1, with D perhaps TRBD1 (6 bases). CDR1 and CDR2 from the germline V gene are DFQATT and SNEGSKA (reference sequence). Trimming took 3 bases from V and 2 from J, leaving 10 bases between them. CDR3 length: 13 amino acids. CDR3 nucleotides: TGCAGTGCTAGGAGGGGGACACAAGAGACCCAGTACTTC. Translating gives CSARRGTQETQYF.

The genes are TRBV25-1 and TRBJ2-5; D remains ambiguous. The germline V and J ends were trimmed by 3 bases and 5 bases, with 7 bases remaining between them. This CDR3 is built from 12 residues. Germline CDR1 and CDR2: MGHDK and SYGVNS. The DNA of the CDR3 is TGTGCCAGCAGTGATCCCTGGGAGACCCAGTACTTC. Translating gives CASSDPWETQYF.

The J gene is TRBJ2-7, the V gene TRBV12-3 or TRBV12-4; tentative D call: TRBD1 (5 bases). CDR3 length: 14 amino acids. V lost 7 bases to trimming and J lost 5 bases, with 18 bases between them. CDR3 sequence: CASTPGAIRNEQYF. CDR3 coding DNA: TGTGCCAGCACCCCTGGGGCGATTAGGAACGAGCAGTACTTC.

This clonotype was observed a handful of times. The V and J genes are TRBV12-5 and TRBJ1-1; maybe TRBD1 (6 bases). The CDR3 contains 15 residues. Germline values: CDR1 LGHNT, CDR2 FRNRAP. Trimming left V 5 bases short and J 1 base short, with 14 bases between. This chain's CDR3 is CASGANTGTNTEAFF. The CDR3 DNA sequence: TGTGCTAGTGGTGCCAACACAGGGACGAACACTGAAGCTTTCTTT.

The chain links TRBV7-4 to TRBJ2-7; D may be TRBD1 (6 bases). V was shortened by 2 bases and J by 4 bases, with 15 bases between the two germline ends. Germline CDR1 is SGHVT and CDR2 is SQSDAQ. This CDR3 spans 15 amino acids. The CDR3 coding sequence is TGTGCCAGCAGCTTATTTGGACAGCTCGGGTACGAGCAGTACTTC. It yields the protein CASSLFGQLGYEQYF.

CDR3 amino acids: CASSRADFGYTF. In nucleotides, the CDR3 is TGTGCCAGCAGCCGGGCAGATTTTGGCTACACCTTC. The V and J genes are TRBV5-4 and TRBJ1-2, with D unresolved. Germline-derived CDR1 and CDR2 are SGHNT and YYREEE (reference sequence). The length of the CDR3 is 12 residues. V was cut by 4 bases and J by 7 bases, with 11 bases left in between.

This clonotype was counted a few times. The chain employs TRBV28 and TRBJ1-1, with D tentatively TRBD1 (5 bases). V lost 3 bases and J 7 bases, leaving 15 bases between the germline ends. The CDR3 is 14 amino acids. CDR1 MDHEN and CDR2 SYDVKM come from the germline V gene. CDR3 sequence reads: CASSFPRTNGEAFF. The CDR3, as DNA: TGTGCCAGCAGTTTCCCCCGGACAAACGGTGAAGCTTTCTTT.

This clonotype was observed a few times. The rearrangement uses TRBV11-3 and TRBJ2-1, with D possibly called TRBD1 or TRBD2 (5 bases each). Germline CDR1 and CDR2: SGHNT and YENEEA. This CDR3 contains 14 residues. Trimming removed 5 bases from V and 2 bases from J, with 10 bases in between. This chain's CDR3 is CASSQRGAYNEQFF. The CDR3 DNA reads TGTGCCAGCAGCCAGCGAGGGGCCTACAATGAGCAGTTCTTC.

This clonotype was found a few times. The chain links TRBV7-9 to TRBJ1-5; a possible D gene is TRBD1 (5 bases). V was pared by 4 bases and J by 9 bases, with 10 bases between. The CDR3 runs to 12 residues. Germline CDR1 reads SEHNR; CDR2 reads FQNEAQ (reference sequence). The CDR3, as DNA: TGTGCCAGCAGCTCAGGGAGTTGGCCCCAGCATTTT. Translated, it gives CASSSGSWPQHF.

This clonotype was seen only a few times. The rearrangement links TRBV28 to TRBJ1-1; 8 bases agree with TRBD1. J lost 3 bases, V lost 3 bases, and 6 bases had no gene match. The length of the CDR3 is 15 residues. Germline values: CDR1 MDHEN, CDR2 SYDVKM. The CDR3 sequence is CASSFPGQGHTEAFF. DNA of the CDR3: TGTGCCAGCAGTTTCCCTGGACAGGGACACACTGAAGCTTTCTTT.

Many counts were recorded for this clonotype. The V and J genes are TRBV7-2 and TRBJ1-1; D call uncertain. This CDR3 is built from 15 residues. Per the germline V gene, CDR1 is SGHTA and CDR2 is FQGNSA. V lost 5 bases and J lost 7, with 20 bases in between. The CDR3 here is CASSTAGTLGGEAFF. The CDR3 DNA follows: TGTGCCAGCAGCACCGCGGGCACCTTGGGTGGTGAAGCTTTCTTT.

The CDR3: CATKQGASNQPQHF. The CDR3 DNA is TGTGCCACCAAACAGGGGGCGAGTAATCAGCCCCAGCATTTT. The chain has TRBV15 and TRBJ1-5; TRBD1 aligns across 9 bases. In germline, CDR1 is LNHNV, CDR2 YYDKDF (reference sequence). The CDR3 sequence is 14 residues long. Trimming cost V 7 bases and J 4 bases; bases outside gene matches: 5.